A selection of T cell receptor beta chains follows, all from one sample in a study of blood T cells in healthy people across ages. TCRdb processed the 5' RACE reads anew with MiXCR; each CDR3 protein has one entry. Of around 2 million distinct CDR3 sequences listed, about two fifths are singletons. Sequencing was carried out using blood. These receptors were taken from a human donor in good health. CDR3s include the opening cysteine and the closing phenylalanine or tryptophan. The D gene is left open where the match is weak.

d_gene	v_gene	j_gene	CDR3aa
.	TRBV15	TRBJ2-1	CASSGPLRGSNEQFF
.	TRBV4-3	TRBJ2-4	CASSQDLIPLKNIQYF
.	TRBV11-2	TRBJ2-7	CASSFQGPLGYEQYF
TRBD1	TRBV6-5	TRBJ2-1	CASSIDRVLNNEQFF
.	TRBV12-3/TRBV12-4	TRBJ1-1	CASSLVGASTEAFF
.	TRBV12-3/TRBV12-4	TRBJ2-3	CASSFEPYEQYF
.	TRBV7-2	TRBJ1-6	CASSLFPRDGSPLHF
TRBD2	TRBV5-6	.	CASSLRLRGVGETQYF
.	TRBV10-3	TRBJ2-2	CATKDSANTGELFF
TRBD1	TRBV29-1	TRBJ1-1	CSVVGGTGKTEAFF
TRBD2	TRBV12-3/TRBV12-4	TRBJ2-7	CASSLGSGGREQYF
.	TRBV20-1	TRBJ1-1	CSARVSESREAFF
.	TRBV20-1	TRBJ1-1	CSARDRQGYTEAFF
.	TRBV6-5	TRBJ2-3	CASSYSNTDTQYF
TRBD1	TRBV7-6	.	CASSLANRGLGEQYF
TRBD1	TRBV28	TRBJ2-7	CASRETGQIYEQYF
.	TRBV6-5	TRBJ2-5	CASTGIGETQYF
.	TRBV7-3	TRBJ2-7	CASSLRGGPVSEQYF
.	TRBV5-5	TRBJ2-7	CASSLEFGLSYEQYF
.	TRBV24-1	TRBJ1-2	CATSDGSNYGYTF
.	TRBV20-1	TRBJ2-1	CSARWTYNEQFF
.	TRBV29-1	TRBJ1-2	CSVEWPEGVYSYGYTF
.	TRBV28	.	CASSSEDLHEQYF
TRBD1	TRBV20-1	TRBJ2-7	CSARDGTGAYEQYF
.	TRBV7-2	TRBJ2-3	CASSARASDTQYF
TRBD1	TRBV29-1	TRBJ2-4	CSAGTGSPKNIQYF
.	TRBV6-5	TRBJ2-7	CASSSFLGGANSYEQYF
.	TRBV7-9	TRBJ2-7	CASSTTNRITYEQYF
.	TRBV20-1	TRBJ2-1	CSVYPPSETNYNEQFF
TRBD2	TRBV10-3	TRBJ2-3	CAISGKRGESTDTQYF
TRBD1	TRBV25-1	TRBJ2-5	CASSQTGYQETQYF
.	TRBV5-1	TRBJ2-1	CASSWTSGPEAEQFF
.	TRBV7-2	TRBJ1-2	CASSLRAGGDGYTF
.	TRBV5-6	TRBJ1-2	CASSSSLRALDGYTF
TRBD1	TRBV28	TRBJ1-2	CASSPGQVYYDYTF
TRBD1	TRBV10-3	TRBJ2-3	CAPKRRSPGQGKSEDTQYF
.	TRBV7-7	TRBJ2-7	CASSHQTPGQRDVFSYEQYF
TRBD1	TRBV9	TRBJ1-4	CASSAEGADEKLFF
TRBD1	TRBV10-3	TRBJ2-7	CAIGPGGTLGEQYF
TRBD1	TRBV12-3/TRBV12-4	TRBJ1-2	CASIVQGSHGYTF
TRBD2	TRBV19	TRBJ2-1	CASSTDGGALYNEQFF
TRBD1	TRBV6-5	TRBJ2-5	CASSYWQGAQETQYF
.	TRBV4-2	TRBJ2-5	CASSQAGQDQETQYF
.	TRBV7-2	TRBJ1-1	CASSLARSRAEAFF
.	TRBV7-2	TRBJ2-5	CASSFVSDNQETQYF
TRBD1	TRBV7-6	TRBJ2-7	CASSFPGTGQGCEQYF
.	TRBV5-1	TRBJ2-1	CASSLSVTGYNEQFF
.	TRBV6-4	TRBJ1-1	CARRPKNTEAFF
.	TRBV14	TRBJ2-1	CASSQYRSNRIGQFF
.	TRBV4-3	TRBJ2-1	CASSQGRRSYNEQFF
TRBD1	TRBV9	TRBJ2-5	CASSVQQGSLETQYF
.	TRBV12-3/TRBV12-4	TRBJ1-5	CASSWGRDQPQHF
TRBD1	TRBV25-1	TRBJ1-4	CASRDRDSEKLFF
.	TRBV15	TRBJ1-2	CATSRDRVLYGYTF
TRBD2	TRBV27	TRBJ2-3	CASCYRTSGGPSDTQYF
.	TRBV20-1	TRBJ1-1	CSARDAGFYEITEAFF
.	TRBV6-2/TRBV6-3	TRBJ1-5	CASSKPDGTPYSNQPQHF
TRBD2	TRBV6-5	TRBJ2-3	CAMDVSGGHLGTQYF
.	TRBV20-1	TRBJ1-2	CSDPTANGYTF